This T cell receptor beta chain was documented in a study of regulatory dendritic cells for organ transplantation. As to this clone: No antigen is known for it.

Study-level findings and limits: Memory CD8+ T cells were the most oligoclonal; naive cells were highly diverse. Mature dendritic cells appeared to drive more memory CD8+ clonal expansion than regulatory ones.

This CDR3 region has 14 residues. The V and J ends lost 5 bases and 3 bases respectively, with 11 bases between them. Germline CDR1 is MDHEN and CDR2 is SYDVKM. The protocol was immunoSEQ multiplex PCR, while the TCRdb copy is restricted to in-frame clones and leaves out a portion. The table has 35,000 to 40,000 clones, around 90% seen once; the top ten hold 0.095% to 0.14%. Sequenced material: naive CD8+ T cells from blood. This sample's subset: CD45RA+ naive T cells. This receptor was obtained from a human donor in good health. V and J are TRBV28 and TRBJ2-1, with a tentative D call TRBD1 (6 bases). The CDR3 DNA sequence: TGTGCCAGCAGTATACAACAGGGCTACAATGAGCAGTTCTTC. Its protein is CASSIQQGYNEQFF.